This TCR beta chain was obtained from a study of pediatric ulcerative colitis. Libraries were prepared by immunoSEQ multiplex PCR; TCRdb keeps only in-frame clonotypes and omits some of them. The sample lists about 64,000 clones, about 90% occurring once. With V trimmed by 4 bases and J by 2 bases, 6 bases remained unmatched. This CDR3 contains 14 residues. Looked up from germline, CDR1 is SQVTM and CDR2 is ANQGSEA. The sample comprised blood. This TCR derives from a boy younger than 18 with severe ulcerative colitis. The rearrangement joins TRBV29-1 to TRBJ2-3, with 7 positions matching TRBD2. The CDR3, as DNA: TGCAGCGTTGTGCTAGCGGCCCCCACAGATACGCAGTATTTT. Translated, it gives CSVVLAAPTDTQYF.